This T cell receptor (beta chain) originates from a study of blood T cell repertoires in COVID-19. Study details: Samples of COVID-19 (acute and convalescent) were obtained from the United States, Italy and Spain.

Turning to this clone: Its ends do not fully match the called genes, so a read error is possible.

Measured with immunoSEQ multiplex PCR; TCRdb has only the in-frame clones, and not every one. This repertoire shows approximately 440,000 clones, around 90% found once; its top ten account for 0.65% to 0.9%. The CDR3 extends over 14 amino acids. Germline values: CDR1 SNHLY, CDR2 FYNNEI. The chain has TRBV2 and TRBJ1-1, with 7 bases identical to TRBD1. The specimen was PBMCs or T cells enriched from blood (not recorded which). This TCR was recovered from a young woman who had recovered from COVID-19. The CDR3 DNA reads TGTGCCAGCATACGAACGACAGGGAACCCTGAAGCTTTCTTT. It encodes CASIRTTGNPEAFF.